This TCR beta chain came from a study of neurological immune-mediated disorders. Regarding the study as a whole: CDR3 amino acid sequences of expanded clones were not shared across subjects, a result suggesting private repertoires in all groups.

Synthesis of cDNA used 5'RACE (with 10-nucleotide random UMIs). The output of every sequencing run exceeded 180 million TCR-beta sequences, derived from 15-18 subjects. TCRdb re-derived calls from the 5' RACE reads in MiXCR, one entry per CDR3 protein. Altogether more than 50,000 distinct CDR3 sequences are present, more than 3% being singletons, with the ten largest covering approximately 7%. This clonotype occurred many times. The antigen is unknown. CDR1 is KGHSH, CDR2 LQKENI, per germline. CDR3 size: 14 residues. Trimming pared 3 bases from V and 4 bases from J, leaving 12 bases between. The chain employs TRBV18 and TRBJ1-1; maybe TRBD1 (6 bases). Sample: PBMCs. The clonotype originates from a woman aged 60-70 years with multiple sclerosis. This chain's CDR3 is CASSPGVGATEAFF. The CDR3 DNA reads as TGTGCCAGCTCACCGGGCGTGGGGGCCACTGAAGCTTTCTTT.